These 18 T cell receptor beta chains originate from one sample sequenced in a study of T cells in Graves' hyperthyroidism and ophthalmopathy. Amplification yielded TCR beta CDR3 regions, with RNA transcripts as the source. The HTBI primer set drove a first-round RT-PCR of the TCR CDR3. TCRdb re-called the multiplex PCR reads with MiXCR, one entry per CDR3 protein. The sample records 600,000 or so distinct CDR3 sequences, roughly 17% being singletons. The specimen sequenced was blood. These receptor sequences come from a woman aged 30 to 39 with Graves' hyperthyroidism.

This clonotype occurred a few times. The chain couples TRBV28 to TRBJ2-3; 10 positions agree with TRBD2. Unmatched junction bases numbered 9, after V lost 8 bases and J lost 1 base. Germline V gene sequence: CDR1 MDHEN, CDR2 SYDVKM. CDR3 length: 16 amino acids. The CDR3 DNA sequence: TGTGCCAGCGGGCCCCTAGCGGGAGTGGGCACAGATACGCAGTATTTT. It translates to CASGPLAGVGTDTQYF.

This clonotype was seen repeatedly, ten times or more. V gene TRBV11-3 combines with J gene TRBJ2-4; D possibly corresponds to TRBD1 (6 bases). V lost 4 bases and J lost 6, with 10 bases in between. This CDR3 comprises 13 residues. Germline values: CDR1 SGHNT, CDR2 YENEEA. CDR3 in amino acids: CASSYLGGNIQYF. CDR3 sequence (DNA): TGTGCCAGCAGCTACTTAGGGGGAAACATTCAGTACTTC.

This chain links TRBV29-1 with TRBJ2-7; 12 bases align to TRBD1. This CDR3 spans 13 amino acids. V lost 4 bases to trimming and J lost 5 bases; unmatched junction nucleotides: 3. Germline V gives CDR1 SQVTM, CDR2 ANQGSEA. CDR3 bases: TGCAGCGTTGCCGGGACAGGGGGCGACGAGCAGTACTTC. Its protein product is CSVAGTGGDEQYF.

This clonotype was counted a few times. The rearrangement joins TRBV30 to TRBJ2-3; D is uncertain. Between the trimmed V and J ends, which lost 0 bases and 0 bases, there was a span of 7 bases. Germline-derived CDR1 and CDR2 are GTSNPN and SVGIG (reference sequence). The CDR3 length is 14 residues. The CDR3 sequence is CAWSVSQSTDTQYF. CDR3 bases: TGTGCCTGGAGTGTGAGCCAAAGCACAGATACGCAGTATTTT.

This clonotype was recorded many times. The chain recombines TRBV6-2 or TRBV6-3 with TRBJ2-7, with no clear D. The CDR3 loop spans 13 amino acids. Trimming pared 1 base from V and 7 bases from J, leaving 11 bases between. Germline CDR1 reads MNHEY; CDR2 reads SVGEGT. CDR3 sequence: CASSYLTNGEQYF. Here the CDR3 DNA reads TGTGCCAGCAGTTACTTAACGAACGGGGAGCAGTACTTC.

V is TRBV4-2 and J is TRBJ2-3; D uncertain. The CDR3 is made up of 15 amino acids. CDR1 LGHNA and CDR2 YNFKEQ come from the germline V gene. V gave up 0 bases and J gave up 7 bases, with 14 bases separating them. The CDR3 nucleotides read TGTGCCAGCAGCCAAGATGACACAACACGAAATACGCAGTATTTT. As protein: CASSQDDTTRNTQYF.

In this sample, this clonotype turned up many times. The rearrangement uses TRBV2 and TRBJ1-1; weak D call: TRBD1 (5 bases). V was clipped by 6 bases and J by 0 bases, with 11 bases between them. Germline V lookup: CDR1 SNHLY, CDR2 FYNNEI. CDR3 length: 14 residues. Written as DNA, the CDR3 is TGTGCCAGCAGCCCGGGGGGTATGAACACTGAAGCTTTCTTT. This encodes CASSPGGMNTEAFF.

This clonotype was recorded at least ten times. The chain combines TRBV28 with TRBJ2-7, with D maybe TRBD2 (6 bases). There are 13 residues in the CDR3. Trimming cost V 5 bases and J 0 bases, with 8 bases left between them. The germline V gene encodes CDR1 MDHEN and CDR2 SYDVKM. CDR3: CASSRGSSYEQYF. The CDR3 DNA reads TGTGCCAGCAGTCGGGGGAGCTCCTACGAGCAGTACTTC. The full variable domain, its missing parts supplied by reference TRBV28 and TRBJ2-7, is DVKVTQSSRYLVKRTGEKVFLECVQDMDHENMFWYRQDPGLGLRLIYFSYDVKMKEKGDIPEGYSVSREKKERFSLILESASTNQTSMYLCASSRGSSYEQYFGPGTRLTVT.

This clonotype was picked up many times. In DNA, the CDR3 is TGTGCCAGCAGTGCAGCGGGACTAGCGGGACACGTTGAGCAGTTCTTC. Its protein product is CASSAAGLAGHVEQFF. The V gene is TRBV12-3 or TRBV12-4, the J gene TRBJ2-1; 13 bases are shared with TRBD2. Losses at the gene ends were 5 bases for V and 9 bases for J; bases not matched to a gene: 10. The CDR3 has 16 amino acids.

A few counts support this clonotype. V usage is TRBV20-1 and J usage is TRBJ2-1; TRBD2 matches at 7 bases. The CDR3 runs to 17 residues. Germline CDR1 reads DFQATT; CDR2 reads SNEGSKA (reference sequence). V was clipped by 1 base and J by 0 bases; unmatched bases: 9. The CDR3, as DNA: TGCAGTGCTAGAGCCAGGCTAGCGGTTAGCTCCTACAATGAGCAGTTCTTC. It is translated as CSARARLAVSSYNEQFF.

The chain couples TRBV11-3 to TRBJ2-2, with TRBD2 as a possible D gene (5 bases). Trimming shortened V by 5 bases and J by 7 bases, and 11 bases separated the two germline ends. The germline V gene encodes CDR1 SGHNT and CDR2 YENEEA. The CDR3 runs to 13 residues. DNA of the CDR3: TGTGCCAGCAGCCCCACTAGTTTCGGGGAGCTGTTTTTT. It translates to CASSPTSFGELFF.

This sequence joins TRBV7-3 and TRBJ1-1; D is unresolved. V was cut by 2 bases and J by 0 bases, with 10 bases left in between. This CDR3 contains 15 residues. The germline V gene encodes CDR1 SGHTA and CDR2 FQGTGA. The CDR3 spells CASSLGPQMNTEAFF. DNA for the CDR3: TGTGCCAGCAGCTTAGGGCCACAGATGAACACTGAAGCTTTCTTT.

This clonotype was seen repeatedly, ten times or more. V is TRBV20-1 and J is TRBJ2-1; 11 bases are a match to TRBD2. The CDR3 length is 18 residues. Trimming removed 3 bases from V and 0 bases from J; junction bases left unmatched: 10. The germline V gene has CDR1 DFQATT and CDR2 SNEGSKA (reference sequence). CDR3 residues: CSASPGLAASRSYNEQFF. Written as DNA, the CDR3 is TGCAGTGCTAGTCCGGGACTAGCGGCATCCCGCTCCTACAATGAGCAGTTCTTC.

This chain joins TRBV12-3 or TRBV12-4 and TRBJ2-7; 14 bases map to TRBD2. The CDR3 has 16 amino acids. V was clipped by 4 bases and J by 2 bases; unmatched bases: 4. The CDR3 is CASSWGLAGETYEQYF. CDR3 nucleotide sequence: TGTGCCAGCAGTTGGGGACTAGCGGGAGAAACCTACGAGCAGTACTTC.

The table lists this clonotype with many counts. The V and J genes are TRBV30 and TRBJ2-7; D is uncertain. Trimming shortened V by 1 base and J by 2 bases, and 9 bases separated the two germline ends. The CDR3 sequence is 13 residues long. Germline V gives CDR1 GTSNPN, CDR2 SVGIG (reference sequence). This CDR3 reads CAWSDTQPYEQYF. The CDR3 nucleotides are TGTGCCTGGAGTGATACACAACCCTACGAGCAGTACTTC.

This clonotype was picked up many times. The chain links TRBV29-1 to TRBJ2-7; TRBD2 might be the D (6 bases). Germline values: CDR1 SQVTM, CDR2 ANQGSEA. The CDR3 loop spans 13 amino acids. V was trimmed by 6 bases and J by 2 bases, leaving 14 bases between them. The CDR3, as DNA: TGCAGCGTGGGGCCTGGACTACCCTACGAGCAGTACTTC. Translating gives CSVGPGLPYEQYF.

This chain joins TRBV7-2 and TRBJ2-1, with D tentatively TRBD1 or TRBD2 (5 bases each). The CDR3 sequence is 15 residues long. The V gene's germline CDR1 is SGHTA and CDR2 FQGNSA. V was clipped by 4 bases and J by 5 bases, with 15 bases between them. The CDR3: CASSSGSGTHNEQFF. The DNA for the CDR3 is TGTGCCAGCAGCTCCGGCTCCGGGACCCACAATGAGCAGTTCTTC.

This clonotype was picked up many times. This chain joins TRBV12-3 or TRBV12-4 and TRBJ1-6; D is unclear. Trimming removed 6 bases from V and 14 bases from J, with 17 bases in between. The CDR3 is made up of 13 amino acids. CDR3 region: CASSRKIGEALHF. CDR3 nucleotide sequence: TGTGCCAGCAGCCGTAAGATAGGAGAGGCCCTCCACTTT.